This T cell receptor (beta chain) was sequenced during a study of blood T cell repertoires in COVID-19. For the study at large: Donors in the United States, Italy and Spain gave samples during acute or convalescent COVID-19.

Sequenced by immunoSEQ multiplex PCR; TCRdb stores in-frame clones only, minus some. Counted here are under 500,000 clones, about 85% occurring once; the ten biggest clones make up about 2%. This CDR3 region has 13 residues. Per germline, CDR1 MNHEY and CDR2 SVGAGI. Trimming took 8 bases from V and 5 from J, leaving 12 bases between them. The TCR comes from a woman between 18 and 29 years old with acute COVID-19. The sequencing input was PBMCs or T cells enriched from blood (not recorded which). The rearrangement joins TRBV6-5 to TRBJ1-4; perhaps TRBD1 as D (6 bases). CDR3 DNA: TGTGCCAGCGGCAGGGGAGGGAATGAAAAACTGTTTTTT. Protein: CASGRGGNEKLFF.